Listed here are 9 T cell receptor beta chains from one sample, sequenced in a study of CD8 T cells in ankylosing spondylitis. TCRdb ran MiXCR on the 5' RACE reads and lists one entry per CDR3 protein. This sample has about 69,000 distinct CDR3 sequences, with 5.3% found just once. Sequencing input: blood, either unsorted or a sorted T cell fraction (not recorded which). Receptors originate from a male donor with ankylosing spondylitis or in good health (not recorded which).

This clonotype was recorded many times. This chain links TRBV13 with TRBJ2-2; weak D call: TRBD1 (6 bases). V was cut by 2 bases and J by 7 bases, with 17 bases left in between. This CDR3 region has 16 residues. The germline V gene encodes CDR1 PRHDT and CDR2 FYEKMQ (reference sequence). CDR3 residues: CASSLKGDIFSGELFF. The CDR3 DNA is TGTGCCAGCAGCTTAAAGGGGGACATCTTCAGCGGGGAGCTGTTTTTT.

This clonotype was observed at least ten times. The chain recombines TRBV7-9 with TRBJ2-2; possibly TRBD1 for D (5 bases). Per the germline V gene, CDR1 is SEHNR and CDR2 is FQNEAQ (reference sequence). This CDR3 comprises 14 residues. V dropped 7 bases and J dropped 6 bases, with 15 bases sitting between them. The CDR3 nucleotides are TGTGCCAGCACCCCGAATGACAGAGCCGGGGAGCTGTTTTTT. Its translation is CASTPNDRAGELFF.

In this sample, this clonotype turned up many times. This chain joins TRBV5-1 and TRBJ1-1; TRBD1 agrees at 9 bases. CDR3 length: 14 amino acids. The germline gives CDR1 SGHRS, CDR2 YFSETQ. The V segment lost 3 bases and the J segment 6 bases; nucleotides outside the gene matches: 6. The CDR3 coding sequence is TGCGCCAGCAGCTACACAGGGGGCCGGGCTGAAGCTTTCTTT. This translates into CASSYTGGRAEAFF.

This clonotype was recorded at least ten times. The rearrangement uses TRBV9 and TRBJ1-5; D remains unclear. Deletions cut 3 bases from V and 5 bases from J, with 21 bases between. The CDR3 covers 17 residues. The germline V gene has CDR1 SGDLS and CDR2 YYNGEE. This chain's CDR3 is CASSAHFREGMYQPQHF. The CDR3 bases are TGTGCCAGCAGCGCACATTTTCGGGAAGGTATGTATCAGCCCCAGCATTTT.

This clonotype was seen ten or more times. This sequence joins TRBV5-1 and TRBJ2-3, with unresolved D. V lost 4 bases, J lost 1 base, and 10 bases lay in between. Germline CDR1 SGHRS, CDR2 YFSETQ. The length of the CDR3 is 14 residues. CDR3 in DNA: TGCGCCAGCAGCCAACTTTCAGGCACAGATACGCAGTATTTT. This gives the protein CASSQLSGTDTQYF.

This clonotype was recorded at least ten times. V gene TRBV18 combines with J gene TRBJ2-2, with a weak D call TRBD1 (6 bases). The CDR3 totals 16 residues. CDR1 and CDR2 from the germline V gene are KGHSH and LQKENI. V lost 3 bases and J lost 6, with 17 bases in between. CDR3 amino acids: CASSPLLQGNSGELFF. The DNA for the CDR3 is TGTGCCAGCTCACCTCTACTACAGGGAAACTCCGGGGAGCTGTTTTTT.

This clonotype was seen ten or more times. For the CDR3, the DNA is TGCAGTGCTAGACCAATTGACAGGGGCTACGAGCAGTACTTC. Translating gives CSARPIDRGYEQYF. The chain carries TRBV20-1 and TRBJ2-7, with 8 bases fitting TRBD1. This CDR3 has 14 amino acids. V was clipped by 2 bases and J by 3 bases; unmatched bases: 6. Germline V CDR1 and CDR2: DFQATT, SNEGSKA (reference sequence).

In this sample, this clonotype turned up many times. This sequence joins TRBV5-1 and TRBJ1-6; the match to TRBD1 covers 8 bases. Per germline, CDR1 SGHRS and CDR2 YFSETQ. With 4 bases clipped from V and 12 bases from J, the junction kept 6 bases outside the gene matches. CDR3 length: 13 amino acids. The chain's CDR3 is CASSPGQGRPLHF. The CDR3 nucleotides read TGCGCCAGCAGCCCAGGACAGGGCAGACCCCTCCACTTT.

This clonotype was found many times. This rearrangement joins TRBV28 to TRBJ1-6; D ambiguous. The CDR3 consists of 11 residues. Germline values: CDR1 MDHEN, CDR2 SYDVKM. V lost 6 bases to trimming and J lost 6 bases, with 3 bases between them. The CDR3 here is CASRFNSPLHF. The CDR3, as DNA: TGTGCCAGCAGATTTAATTCACCCCTCCACTTT.